What follows are 19 T cell receptor beta chains derived from one specimen sequenced in a study of shared clonotypes between healthy human individuals. Libraries were prepared by immunoSEQ multiplex PCR; TCRdb keeps only in-frame clonotypes and omits some of them. The sample contains about 180,000 clones, over 80% of which appear only once. The specimen sequenced was naive CD4+ T cells sorted from blood. Subset of the sample: CD45RA+ positively selected. The receptors stem from a woman younger than 45 in good health.

This chain uses TRBV28 with TRBJ2-5; TRBD1 or TRBD2 may be the D gene (5 bases each). The last part of the DNA fits TRBJ2-7 better; the J call may be wrong. The germline CDR1 and CDR2 sequences are MDHEN and SYDVKM. This CDR3 comprises 13 residues. The CDR3 loop reads CASRPGTTYEQYF. The CDR3 DNA is TGTGCCAGCAGACCAGGGACGACGTACGAGCAGTACTTC.

The chain uses TRBV27 and TRBJ2-7; 7 nucleotides align to TRBD1. CDR1 is MNHEY and CDR2 is SMNVEV in the germline V gene (reference sequence). The CDR3 runs to 15 residues. V was clipped by 3 bases and J by 4 bases; unmatched bases: 9. The CDR3 here is CASSLGTGVIYEQYF. The CDR3 nucleotides read TGTGCCAGCAGTTTGGGAACAGGGGTCATATACGAGCAGTACTTC.

The CDR3 reads CASSEGTGYGYTF. The CDR3 coding sequence is TGTGCCAGCAGTGAAGGTACAGGGTATGGCTACACCTTC. J is TRBJ1-2 and V is TRBV2; a possible D gene is TRBD1 (6 bases). This CDR3 has 13 amino acids. V lost 1 base to trimming and J lost 5 bases, with 8 bases between them. Germline V gene sequence: CDR1 SNHLY, CDR2 FYNNEI. The complete variable domain, with remaining parts taken from reference TRBV2 and TRBJ1-2, reads EPEVTQTPSHQVTQMGQEVILRCVPISNHLYFYWYRQILGQKVEFLVSFYNNEISEKSEIFDDQFSVERPDGSNFTLKIRSTKLEDSAMYFCASSEGTGYGYTFGSGTRLTVV.

The chain recombines TRBV27 with TRBJ1-1; the match to TRBD1 covers 11 bases. Trimming at V came to 8 bases and at J to 9 bases, leaving 8 bases not matched to a gene. The CDR3 has 13 residues. Germline V gene sequence: CDR1 MNHEY, CDR2 SMNVEV (reference sequence). DNA of the CDR3: TGTGCCAGCGGGGAGGACAGGGGGCGTCAAGCTTTCTTT. Translation gives CASGEDRGRQAFF.

This rearrangement joins TRBV6-5 to TRBJ1-1; D is unclear. Germline-derived CDR1 and CDR2 are MNHEY and SVGAGI. V was pared by 4 bases and J by 11 bases, with 11 bases between. The CDR3 totals 11 residues. CDR3: CASSSHLGAFF. In nucleotides, the CDR3 is TGTGCCAGCAGTTCACACCTGGGGGCTTTCTTT.

This chain connects TRBV5-1 to TRBJ2-7, with TRBD1 matching 9 bases. Germline V gives CDR1 SGHRS, CDR2 YFSETQ. J gave up 5 bases and V 3 bases, and 6 bases lay outside the gene matches. The CDR3 has 14 residues. CDR3 sequence reads: CASSSGTGHNEQYF. Here the CDR3 DNA reads TGCGCCAGCAGCTCCGGGACAGGGCACAACGAGCAGTACTTC.

The V call is TRBV5-5, the J call TRBJ1-6; weak D call: TRBD1 (6 bases). The CDR3 spans 17 residues. V lost 3 bases, J lost 10 bases, and 23 bases lay in between. Germline V CDR1 and CDR2: SGHKS, YYEKEE (reference sequence). The chain's CDR3 is CASSSGDSRAGGSPLHF. In nucleotides, the CDR3 is TGTGCCAGCAGCTCGGGGGATTCCAGGGCTGGGGGCTCACCCCTCCACTTT.

DNA of the CDR3: TGTGCCAGCAGGGACAGGGGCCCTTACGAGCAGTACTTC. It codes for CASRDRGPYEQYF. The chain links TRBV28 to TRBJ2-7; TRBD1 matches at 9 bases. The CDR3 extends over 13 amino acids. Looked up from germline, CDR1 is MDHEN and CDR2 is SYDVKM. J gave up 4 bases and V 6 bases, and 4 bases lay outside the gene matches. Drawing the rest from reference TRBV28 and TRBJ2-7, the complete variable domain is DVKVTQSSRYLVKRTGEKVFLECVQDMDHENMFWYRQDPGLGLRLIYFSYDVKMKEKGDIPEGYSVSREKKERFSLILESASTNQTSMYLCASRDRGPYEQYFGPGTRLTVT.

This clone was observed a few times. The chain is built from TRBV30 and TRBJ2-7; a possible D gene is TRBD2 (5 bases). This CDR3 comprises 12 residues. Trimming left V 0 bases short and J 6 bases short, with 9 bases between. The germline V gene has CDR1 GTSNPN and CDR2 SVGIG (reference sequence). The DNA for the CDR3 is TGTGCCTGGAGTGTATGGGCGGGCGAGCAGTACTTC. Residues: CAWSVWAGEQYF.

V usage is TRBV11-1 and J usage is TRBJ1-1, with 9 bases lining up with TRBD1. This CDR3 contains 15 residues. Trimming cost V 1 base and J 1 base; bases outside gene matches: 1. Germline-derived CDR1 and CDR2 are SGHAT and FQDESV (reference sequence). Here the CDR3 DNA reads TGTGCCAGCAGCTTAGGGACAGGGGCGAACACTGAAGCTTTCTTT. Its protein is CASSLGTGANTEAFF.

This sequence joins TRBV15 and TRBJ2-5, with 11 nucleotides matching TRBD2. TRBJ2-7 explains the end of the DNA better; the J call may be wrong. The CDR3 loop spans 16 amino acids. Germline CDR1 is LNHNV and CDR2 is YYDKDF (reference sequence). The CDR3 loop is CATSRNTGTSGYEQYF. For the CDR3, the DNA is TGTGCCACCAGCAGGAACACCGGGACTAGCGGATACGAGCAGTACTTC.

V usage is TRBV27 and J usage is TRBJ2-1, with D unclear. This CDR3 is 11 amino acids long. V shed 5 bases and J shed 10 bases, with 9 bases lying between them. CDR1 and CDR2 (germline): MNHEY, SMNVEV (reference sequence). The CDR3 DNA sequence: TGTGCCAGCAGTGATTTCCGGGAGCAGTTCTTC. Translating gives CASSDFREQFF.

The rearrangement links TRBV27 to TRBJ1-5; 9 nucleotides match TRBD1. CDR1 is MNHEY and CDR2 is SMNVEV in the germline V gene (reference sequence). With 3 bases clipped from V and 3 bases from J, the junction kept 6 bases outside the gene matches. The CDR3 has 16 residues. As DNA, the CDR3 is TGTGCCAGCAGTTTCACAGGGGGCGGGTACAATCAGCCCCAGCATTTT. It is translated as CASSFTGGGYNQPQHF.

The V call is TRBV4-1, the J call TRBJ1-1; 7 bases are shared with TRBD1. Unmatched junction bases numbered 5, after V lost 2 bases and J lost 2 bases. The germline V gene has CDR1 MGHRA and CDR2 YSYEKL. CDR3 length: 15 residues. DNA for the CDR3: TGCGCCAGCAGCCAACCCACAGGGGCCAACACTGAAGCTTTCTTT. Translation gives CASSQPTGANTEAFF.

The genes are TRBV27 and TRBJ2-7, with TRBD1 as a possible D gene (7 bases). Germline values: CDR1 MNHEY, CDR2 SMNVEV (reference sequence). This CDR3 comprises 14 residues. V gave up 6 bases and J gave up 4 bases, with 16 bases separating them. The CDR3 spells CASSRGTAFYEQYF. CDR3 nucleotide sequence: TGTGCCAGCAGCCGCGGGACAGCTTTTTACGAGCAGTACTTC.

The rearrangement joins TRBV19 to TRBJ1-1; 9 positions match TRBD1. In germline, CDR1 is LNHDA, CDR2 SQIVND (reference sequence). The length of the CDR3 is 18 residues. With V trimmed by 4 bases and J by 0 bases, 12 bases remained unmatched. The CDR3 DNA is TGTGCCAGTAGTAAACGCAAGCCGGGACAGGGTTTGAACACTGAAGCTTTCTTT. This encodes CASSKRKPGQGLNTEAFF.

The chain links TRBV15 to TRBJ2-7, with 11 bases identical to TRBD1. J was trimmed by 3 bases and V by 0 bases; bases with no gene match: 4. Germline V gene lookup returns CDR1 LNHNV and CDR2 YYDKDF (reference sequence). The CDR3 contains 16 residues. CDR3 bases: TGTGCCACCAGCAGAGATTTCGGGACAGGGGGCTACGAGCAGTACTTC. Translated, it gives CATSRDFGTGGYEQYF.

The chain is built from TRBV6-1 and TRBJ2-7; no reliable D call. Germline CDR1 and CDR2: MNHNS and SASEGT. This CDR3 comprises 13 residues. V was shortened by 5 bases and J by 0 bases, with 8 bases between the two germline ends. The CDR3 loop reads CASSTQISYEQYF. The DNA for the CDR3 is TGTGCCAGCAGTACCCAGATCTCCTACGAGCAGTACTTC.

The chain carries TRBV21-1 and TRBJ1-4; the table's D call of TRBD1 was not tested on the DNA. TRBV21-1 is described as a pseudogene. This CDR3 is built from 17 residues. The CDR3 region is CASSKVSGTGAKEKLFF. Written as DNA, the CDR3 is TGTGCCAGCAGCAAAGTATCCGGGACAGGGGCGAAAGAAAAACTGTTTTTT.